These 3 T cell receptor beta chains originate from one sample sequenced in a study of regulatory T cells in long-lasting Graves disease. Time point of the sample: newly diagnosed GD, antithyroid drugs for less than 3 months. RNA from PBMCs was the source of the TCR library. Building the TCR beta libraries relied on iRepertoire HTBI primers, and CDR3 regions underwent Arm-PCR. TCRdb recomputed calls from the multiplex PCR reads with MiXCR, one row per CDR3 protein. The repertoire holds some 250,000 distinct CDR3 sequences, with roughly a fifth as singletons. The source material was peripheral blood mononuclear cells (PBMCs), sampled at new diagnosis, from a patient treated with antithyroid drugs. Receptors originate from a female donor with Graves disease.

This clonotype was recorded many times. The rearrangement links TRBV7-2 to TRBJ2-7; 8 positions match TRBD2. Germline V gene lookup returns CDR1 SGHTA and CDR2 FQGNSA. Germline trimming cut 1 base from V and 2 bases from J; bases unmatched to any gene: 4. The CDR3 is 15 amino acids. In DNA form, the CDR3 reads TGTGCCAGCAGCTTAGAAGCGGGGGTTACCTACGAGCAGTACTTC. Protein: CASSLEAGVTYEQYF.

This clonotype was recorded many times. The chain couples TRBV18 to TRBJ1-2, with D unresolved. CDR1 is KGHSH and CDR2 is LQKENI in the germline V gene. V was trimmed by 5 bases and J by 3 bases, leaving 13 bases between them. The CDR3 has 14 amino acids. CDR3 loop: CASSANGRDYGYTF. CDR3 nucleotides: TGTGCCAGCTCAGCTAACGGCCGCGACTATGGCTACACCTTC.

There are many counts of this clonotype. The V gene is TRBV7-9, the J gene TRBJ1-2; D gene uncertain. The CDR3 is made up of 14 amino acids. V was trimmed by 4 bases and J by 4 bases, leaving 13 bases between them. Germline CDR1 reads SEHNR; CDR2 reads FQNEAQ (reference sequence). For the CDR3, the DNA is TGTGCCAGCAGCTCAATAGCACCGTTCTATGGCTACACCTTC. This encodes CASSSIAPFYGYTF. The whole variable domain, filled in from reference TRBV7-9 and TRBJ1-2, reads DTGVSQNPRHKITKRGQNVTFRCDPISEHNRLYWYRQTLGQGPEFLTYFQNEAQLEKSRLLSDRFSAERPKGSFSTLEIQRTEQGDSAMYLCASSSIAPFYGYTFGSGTRLTVV.